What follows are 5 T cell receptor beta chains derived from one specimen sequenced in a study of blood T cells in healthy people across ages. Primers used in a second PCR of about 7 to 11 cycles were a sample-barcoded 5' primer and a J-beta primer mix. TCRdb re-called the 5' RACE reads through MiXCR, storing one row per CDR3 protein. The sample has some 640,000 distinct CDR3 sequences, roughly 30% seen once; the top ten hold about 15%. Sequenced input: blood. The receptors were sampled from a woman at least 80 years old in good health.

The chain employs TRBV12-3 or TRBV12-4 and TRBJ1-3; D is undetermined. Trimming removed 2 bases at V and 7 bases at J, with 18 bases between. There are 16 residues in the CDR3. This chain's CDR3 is CASSLMAGAVGNTIYF. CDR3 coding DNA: TGTGCCAGCAGTTTAATGGCAGGCGCCGTGGGTAACACCATATATTTT.

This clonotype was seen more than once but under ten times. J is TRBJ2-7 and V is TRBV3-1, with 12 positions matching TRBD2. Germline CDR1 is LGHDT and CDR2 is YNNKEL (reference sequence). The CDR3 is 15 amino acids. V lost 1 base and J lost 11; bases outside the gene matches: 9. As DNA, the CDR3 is TGTGCCAGCAGCCAAGCTAGCGGGGGGGAAGAGACCGAGTACTTC. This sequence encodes CASSQASGGEETEYF.

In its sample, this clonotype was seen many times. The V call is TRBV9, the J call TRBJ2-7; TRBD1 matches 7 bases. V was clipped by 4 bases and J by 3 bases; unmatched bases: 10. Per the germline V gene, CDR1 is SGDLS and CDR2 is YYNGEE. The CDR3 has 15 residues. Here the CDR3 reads CASSLTGTEIYEQYF. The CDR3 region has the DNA TGTGCCAGCAGCTTAACCGGGACAGAAATCTACGAGCAGTACTTC.

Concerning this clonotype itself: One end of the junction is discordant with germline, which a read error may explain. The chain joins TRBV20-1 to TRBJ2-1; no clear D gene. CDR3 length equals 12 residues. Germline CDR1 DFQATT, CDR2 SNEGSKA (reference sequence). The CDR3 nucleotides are TGCGGTGCTGGGATTACTGGGGATGAGCAGTTCTTC. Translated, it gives CGAGITGDEQFF.

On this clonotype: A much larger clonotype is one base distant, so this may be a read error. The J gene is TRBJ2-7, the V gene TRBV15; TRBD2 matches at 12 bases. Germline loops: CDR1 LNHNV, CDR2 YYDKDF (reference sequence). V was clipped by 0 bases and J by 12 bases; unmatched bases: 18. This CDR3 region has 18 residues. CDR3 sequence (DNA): TGTGCCACCAGCAGAGATCCTAGCGGGGGGGCCGTTGGAGAGACCCGGTACTTC. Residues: CATSRDPSGGAVGETRYF.